This T cell receptor (beta chain) originates from a study of siplizumab effects on memory and regulatory T cells. Details on this clone: Antigen unknown.

This CDR3 comprises 15 residues. The junction had 5 bases not matched to a gene; V was cut back by 4 bases and J by 4 bases. Per the germline V gene, CDR1 is MNHEY and CDR2 is SMNVEV (reference sequence). Points from the study as a whole: Apparently key alloresponse contributors, naive T cells also seemed more diverse than memory cells. Sequences that were alloreactive and traceable to unstimulated CD4+ memory cells were significantly reduced by siplizumab.

Generated by immunoSEQ multiplex PCR, the TCRdb table keeps only in-frame clones and is missing some. The sample includes roughly 68,000 clones, around 96% seen only once; the top ten take 0.08% to 0.1%. The chain joins TRBV27 to TRBJ2-7; 12 bases are a match to TRBD1. This TCR came from a human donor in good health. The source material was naive CD8+ T cells sorted from blood. In DNA, the CDR3 is TGTGCCAGCAGTTCGCCGGGACAGGGGGCTTACGAGCAGTACTTC. It yields the protein CASSSPGQGAYEQYF.